The next 27 T cell receptor beta chains were all read from a single sample in a study of shared clonotypes between healthy human individuals. The assay was immunoSEQ multiplex PCR, and TCRdb's table has in-frame clones only and misses some. The sample lists about 2.4 million clones, roughly 93% occurring once. The specimen sequenced was naive CD4+ T cells from PBMCs. Documented subset: CD45RA+ positively selected. These receptors were collected from a young man in good health. Some clones in this sample may be carry-over from other donors' samples.

J is TRBJ2-3 and V is TRBV7-3, with 8 bases fitting TRBD1. The CDR3 contains 17 residues. The V segment lost 2 bases and the J segment 6 bases; nucleotides outside the gene matches: 13. Germline assignment: CDR1 SGHTA and CDR2 FQGTGA. CDR3 nucleotide sequence: TGTGCCAGCAGCTTAGGGACAGGCGGCGTGACTAGGGATACGCAGTATTTT. This translates into CASSLGTGGVTRDTQYF. Full variable domain (remainder filled in from reference TRBV7-3 and TRBJ2-3): GAGVSQTPSNKVTEKGKYVELRCDPISGHTALYWYRQSLGQGPEFLIYFQGTGAADDSGLPNDRFFAVRPEGSVSTLKIQRTERGDSAVYLCASSLGTGGVTRDTQYFGPGTRLTVL.

The rearrangement uses TRBV7-2 and TRBJ2-7; D gene unclear. This CDR3 has 16 residues. Germline CDR1 reads SGHTA; CDR2 reads FQGNSA. V gave up 5 bases and J gave up 0 bases, with 17 bases separating them. DNA of the CDR3: TGTGCCAGCAGCCCCCCCAGGTGGCGCCCCTCCTACGAGCAGTACTTC. Protein sequence: CASSPPRWRPSYEQYF. Complete variable domain (other parts from reference TRBV7-2 and TRBJ2-7): GAGVSQSPSNKVTEKGKDVELRCDPISGHTALYWYRQSLGQGLEFLIYFQGNSAPDKSGLPSDRFSAERTGGSVSTLTIQRTQQEDSAVYLCASSPPRWRPSYEQYFGPGTRLTVT.

This clone was seen only once. This chain links TRBV6-5 with TRBJ2-5; 7 bases map to TRBD1. CDR1 and CDR2 from the germline V gene are MNHEY and SVGAGI. The CDR3 covers 11 residues. Trimming took 6 bases from V and 8 from J; bases not matched to a gene: 3. In nucleotides, the CDR3 is TGTGCCAGCAGCAACAGGGGAACCCAGTACTTC. This encodes CASSNRGTQYF.

This rearrangement joins TRBV6-5 to TRBJ2-1, with D possibly matching TRBD2 (6 bases). Germline lookup yields CDR1 MNHEY and CDR2 SVGAGI. This CDR3 spans 13 amino acids. Between the trimmed V and J ends, which lost 4 bases and 15 bases, there was a span of 19 bases. In DNA, the CDR3 is TGTGCCAGCAGTTCCGGAACCGGGACTGCCTCGTTCTTC. Amino acids: CASSSGTGTASFF.

Notes on this clone: This same CDR3 is encoded by further DNA sequences in the sample. The gene calls are TRBV5-1 and TRBJ1-2; D perhaps matches TRBD1 (5 bases). Germline CDR1 reads SGHRS; CDR2 reads YFSETQ. CDR3 length: 14 amino acids. Trimming took 2 bases from V and 0 from J, leaving 8 bases between them. As DNA, the CDR3 is TGCGCCAGCAGCTTAGACAGAGCTAACTATGGCTACACCTTC. As protein: CASSLDRANYGYTF.

The V and J genes are TRBV28 and TRBJ2-7; TRBD2 matches 8 bases. The CDR3 loop spans 17 amino acids. V gave up 4 bases and J gave up 6 bases; unmatched junction bases: 17. The germline CDR1 and CDR2 sequences are MDHEN and SYDVKM. CDR3 coding DNA: TGTGCCAGCAGTTCAGGGAGTGCGGGAGGTCACCAACGCGAGCAGTACTTC. It is translated as CASSSGSAGGHQREQYF.

The rearrangement uses TRBV5-4 and TRBJ2-3; possible D gene TRBD2, 5 bases. The germline V gene has CDR1 SGHNT and CDR2 YYREEE (reference sequence). The CDR3 contains 13 residues. The V end lost 6 bases, the J end lost 3 bases, and 11 bases lay between the germline ends. This CDR3 is CASNLLGTDTQYF. Here the CDR3 DNA reads TGTGCCAGCAATCTACTAGGAACAGATACGCAGTATTTT.

This chain joins TRBV15 and TRBJ2-7, with 8 bases aligning to TRBD1. The V segment lost 8 bases and the J segment 4 bases; nucleotides outside the gene matches: 7. The CDR3 is 13 residues long. Germline-derived CDR1 and CDR2 are LNHNV and YYDKDF (reference sequence). CDR3 in DNA: TGTGCCACCGGACAGGGACAATTATACGAGCAGTACTTC. Translated, it gives CATGQGQLYEQYF.

The chain recombines TRBV5-1 with TRBJ2-5; TRBD1 aligns across 8 bases. CDR1 and CDR2 (germline): SGHRS, YFSETQ. After removal of 4 bases from V and 5 bases from J, the junction contained 10 bases not matched to a gene. The CDR3 loop spans 15 amino acids. CDR3 bases: TGCGCCAGCAGCGCTGGACAGGGCCTCAGGGAGACCCAGTACTTC. Encoded protein: CASSAGQGLRETQYF.

V usage is TRBV5-1 and J usage is TRBJ2-3, with D unresolved. V was clipped by 0 bases and J by 2 bases, with 10 bases between them. The CDR3 consists of 15 residues. Per germline, CDR1 SGHRS and CDR2 YFSETQ. The CDR3 loop reads CASSLAQTLTDTQYF. Here the CDR3 DNA reads TGCGCCAGCAGCTTGGCGCAGACCCTCACAGATACGCAGTATTTT.

The V gene is TRBV19, the J gene TRBJ1-5; D gene ambiguous. The CDR3 contains 12 residues. CDR1 is LNHDA and CDR2 is SQIVND in the germline V gene (reference sequence). Between the trimmed V and J ends, which lost 3 bases and 3 bases, there was a span of 3 bases. CDR3 amino acids: CASSMFNQPQHF. CDR3 sequence (DNA): TGTGCCAGTAGTATGTTCAATCAGCCCCAGCATTTT.

J is TRBJ2-3 and V is TRBV4-1, with TRBD2 matching over 7 bases. The CDR3 totals 16 residues. V shed 8 bases, J shed 1 base, and the junction held 12 bases outside the gene matches. Germline CDR1 is MGHRA and CDR2 is YSYEKL. CDR3 bases: TGCGCCAGCTCGGGGGGAACAGGACGAGGCACAGATACGCAGTATTTT. This sequence encodes CASSGGTGRGTDTQYF.

This chain joins TRBV29-1 and TRBJ2-5; 8 nucleotides agree with TRBD1. The CDR3 sequence is 14 residues long. The V segment lost 4 bases and the J segment 5 bases; nucleotides outside the gene matches: 9. Germline lookup yields CDR1 SQVTM and CDR2 ANQGSEA. The DNA for the CDR3 is TGCAGCGTTGCTTACAGGGGGTCCTGGGAGACCCAGTACTTC. Translating it yields CSVAYRGSWETQYF.

The rearrangement joins TRBV4-3 to TRBJ2-1; TRBD2 is a possible D gene (5 bases). V dropped 0 bases and J dropped 3 bases, with 15 bases sitting between them. CDR1 is LGHNA, CDR2 YSLEER, per germline. The CDR3 is made up of 17 amino acids. The CDR3 coding sequence is TGCGCCAGCAGCCAAGACGGCGGGCAGGTCCTCTACAATGAGCAGTTCTTC. This encodes CASSQDGGQVLYNEQFF.

On this clone: Additional DNA sequences in this sample encode the identical CDR3. The J gene is TRBJ1-1, the V gene TRBV28; the D gene is possibly TRBD1 (5 bases). The CDR3 is 15 residues long. The V gene lost 2 bases and the J gene lost 0 bases, with 10 bases spanning the gap. Germline V CDR1 and CDR2: MDHEN, SYDVKM. The DNA for the CDR3 is TGTGCCAGCAGTTTAGGGGGAAGCATGAACACTGAAGCTTTCTTT. Protein product: CASSLGGSMNTEAFF.

The chain links TRBV28 to TRBJ2-2, with 7 nucleotides matching TRBD1. J lost 7 bases, V lost 5 bases, and 7 bases had no gene match. Germline-derived CDR1 and CDR2 are MDHEN and SYDVKM. This CDR3 is 14 amino acids long. CDR3 coding DNA: TGTGCCAGCAGTACAACAGGGGTTGGCGGGGAGCTGTTTTTT. Amino acid sequence: CASSTTGVGGELFF.

V and J are TRBV9 and TRBJ2-1; TRBD2 agrees at 8 bases. The germline V gene has CDR1 SGDLS and CDR2 YYNGEE. J lost 8 bases, V lost 4 bases, and 11 bases had no gene match. CDR3 length: 15 amino acids. CDR3 protein: CASSPQAGVGDEQFF. The CDR3 nucleotides read TGTGCCAGCAGCCCTCAAGCGGGAGTAGGGGATGAGCAGTTCTTC.

This clone was detected a few times. This chain joins TRBV5-1 and TRBJ1-5; no clear D gene. This CDR3 comprises 14 residues. The V end lost 4 bases, the J end lost 5 bases, and 13 bases lay between the germline ends. Germline V gene lookup returns CDR1 SGHRS and CDR2 YFSETQ. The CDR3 loop is CASSVAPSDQPQHF. For the CDR3, the DNA is TGCGCCAGCAGCGTGGCTCCGTCCGATCAGCCCCAGCATTTT.

CDR3 bases: TGTGCCAGCAGCTTGGACAGGGGGGCGAACACCGGGGAGCTGTTTTTT. Amino acid sequence: CASSLDRGANTGELFF. The chain couples TRBV5-5 to TRBJ2-2; TRBD1 aligns across 8 bases. The CDR3 loop spans 16 amino acids. Germline CDR1 reads SGHKS; CDR2 reads YYEKEE (reference sequence). J was trimmed by 0 bases and V by 0 bases; bases with no gene match: 1.

This clone was found once. The chain links TRBV4-1 to TRBJ1-4; TRBD1 aligns across 8 bases. The CDR3 has 18 residues. With V trimmed by 4 bases and J by 3 bases, 13 bases remained unmatched. Germline V CDR1 and CDR2: MGHRA, YSYEKL. CDR3 in amino acids: CASSPGRSRGQANEKLFF. DNA of the CDR3: TGCGCCAGCAGCCCAGGACGGAGCAGGGGGCAAGCTAATGAAAAACTGTTTTTT.

The chain joins TRBV5-1 to TRBJ2-5; 8 nucleotides align to TRBD1. The CDR3 runs 15 residues. Trimming took 1 base from V and 1 from J; bases not matched to a gene: 3. Germline loops: CDR1 SGHRS, CDR2 YFSETQ. The CDR3 loop reads CASSLFGQGQETQYF. The CDR3 DNA follows: TGCGCCAGCAGCTTGTTCGGACAGGGCCAAGAGACCCAGTACTTC.

V and J are TRBV6-1 and TRBJ2-3; TRBD2 matches 14 bases. The CDR3 has 17 amino acids. The germline V gene encodes CDR1 MNHNS and CDR2 SASEGT. The junction had 5 bases not matched to a gene; V was cut back by 3 bases and J by 3 bases. Written as DNA, the CDR3 is TGTGCCAGCAGTGAGACTAGCGGGAGGGCCTTGACAGATACGCAGTATTTT. This sequence encodes CASSETSGRALTDTQYF.

In this sample, this clone turned up once. The chain uses TRBV4-3 and TRBJ1-2; possibly TRBD1 for D (5 bases). With 1 base removed from V and 5 bases from J, the gap between germline ends came to 14 bases. Germline CDR1 reads LGHNA; CDR2 reads YSLEER. The CDR3 spans 15 residues. CDR3 sequence reads: CASSQARMAGYGYTF. The CDR3, as DNA: TGCGCCAGCAGCCAAGCCCGGATGGCAGGGTATGGCTACACCTTC.

For this clone: The sample contains more than one DNA sequence encoding this CDR3. The chain employs TRBV7-2 and TRBJ2-7; 9 nucleotides agree with TRBD1. CDR1 is SGHTA, CDR2 FQGNSA, per germline. The CDR3 length is 14 residues. With V trimmed by 2 bases and J by 3 bases, 2 bases remained unmatched. The CDR3 reads CASSLRTGDYEQYF. In nucleotides, the CDR3 is TGTGCCAGCAGCTTAAGGACAGGGGACTACGAGCAGTACTTC.

The chain joins TRBV2 to TRBJ2-2; TRBD2 aligns across 9 bases. With V trimmed by 4 bases and J by 4 bases, 13 bases remained unmatched. Germline CDR1 reads SNHLY; CDR2 reads FYNNEI. The CDR3 runs to 18 residues. CDR3 nucleotides: TGTGCCAGCAGTGTCATTATCGGGGGCGGGAGGGCCACCGGGGAGCTGTTTTTT. Its protein product is CASSVIIGGGRATGELFF.

The chain employs TRBV29-1 and TRBJ2-3; TRBD1 might be the D (7 bases). Germline CDR1 is SQVTM and CDR2 is ANQGSEA. Deletions cut 6 bases from V and 4 bases from J, with 17 bases between. The CDR3 is 14 amino acids. The CDR3 DNA sequence: TGCAGCGTGGCCGGGACAGCGGGCCCAGATACGCAGTATTTT. It is translated as CSVAGTAGPDTQYF.

The chain links TRBV28 to TRBJ2-7; 13 bases align to TRBD2. V was pared by 6 bases and J by 6 bases, with 8 bases of the junction left unmatched. CDR1 is MDHEN, CDR2 SYDVKM, per germline. This CDR3 has 15 amino acids. CDR3 coding DNA: TGTGCCAGCAGGACGACTAGCGGGAGGTTAGGCGAGCAGTACTTC. Translating gives CASRTTSGRLGEQYF.